One and the same sample provided the 26 T cell receptor beta chains below, sequenced in a study of monozygotic twins with inflammatory bowel disease. From the 5' RACE reads, TCRdb lists one entry per CDR3 protein and no DNA. The table counts 350,000 to 500,000 distinct CDR3 sequences; 2% to 3% lies in the top ten. The sequenced sample consisted of blood. The receptors originated from a human donor with ulcerative colitis or Crohn's disease, or a healthy co-twin of an affected twin (not recorded which).

This chain joins TRBV11-2 and TRBJ1-1; TCRdb's D gene call, TRBD1, goes unchecked for lack of DNA. The CDR3 runs 15 residues. CDR1 is SGHAT, CDR2 FQNNGV, per germline. This CDR3 reads CASSFDAGGLTEAFF.

This CDR3 reads CASSLNRGYEQYF. The chain is built from TRBV7-2 and TRBJ2-7; absent DNA, TCRdb's TRBD1 call cannot be checked. In germline, CDR1 is SGHTA, CDR2 FQGNSA. The CDR3 spans 13 residues.

The V gene is TRBV6-5, the J gene TRBJ1-1; with no DNA, the TCRdb D assignment of TRBD1 cannot be verified. Germline lookup yields CDR1 MNHEY and CDR2 SVGAGI. The CDR3 covers 15 residues. CDR3 residues: CASSYSNRGHTEAFF.

The chain has TRBV6-1 and TRBJ2-2. The germline gives CDR1 MNHNS, CDR2 SASEGT. The CDR3 is 14 amino acids. The CDR3 reads CASSGREETGELFF.

This CDR3 reads CSARGVVEANVLTF. The genes are TRBV20-1 and TRBJ2-6. In germline, CDR1 is DFQATT, CDR2 SNEGSKA (reference sequence). This CDR3 contains 14 residues.

V usage is TRBV12-3 or TRBV12-4 and J usage is TRBJ1-2; TCRdb's D call of TRBD1 is untestable without DNA. The CDR3 spans 12 residues. CDR3 amino acids: CASSAYMGGYTF.

The V call is TRBV12-3 or TRBV12-4, the J call TRBJ1-1; TCRdb indicates TRBD1, and absent DNA this call remains unverified. This CDR3 contains 14 residues. The CDR3 sequence: CASSLGQRTTEAFF.

The rearrangement joins TRBV20-1 to TRBJ2-7; absent DNA, TCRdb's TRBD2 call cannot be checked. Germline lookup yields CDR1 DFQATT and CDR2 SNEGSKA (reference sequence). This CDR3 contains 15 residues. This chain's CDR3 is CSAPSSGGPPYEQYF.

This chain links TRBV4-2 with TRBJ2-1; lacking DNA, the TRBD1 call made by TCRdb goes unchecked. This CDR3 region has 15 residues. Germline V gives CDR1 LGHNA, CDR2 YNFKEQ. The CDR3 sequence is CASSQDRGYDNEQFF.

The chain recombines TRBV29-1 with TRBJ2-5. In germline, CDR1 is SQVTM, CDR2 ANQGSEA. There are 14 residues in the CDR3. CDR3 sequence reads: CSVEEARRQETQYF.

The rearrangement links TRBV24-1 to TRBJ2-1; TCRdb's D call, TRBD1, is unchecked because there is no DNA. The CDR3 is 15 amino acids. CDR1 is KGHDR, CDR2 SFDVKD, per germline. CDR3: CATSDPGQGVNEQFF.

V and J are TRBV12-3 or TRBV12-4 and TRBJ1-1; the D call from TCRdb, TRBD1, cannot be confirmed without DNA. The CDR3 is 14 amino acids. The chain's CDR3 is CASRRTERNTEAFF.

The chain is built from TRBV12-3 or TRBV12-4 and TRBJ1-1; TCRdb designates TRBD1, a call that cannot be tested without DNA. This CDR3 region has 15 residues. The CDR3 sequence: CASSSTGGRNTEAFF.

This rearrangement joins TRBV29-1 to TRBJ1-2; without DNA, the TCRdb call of TRBD1 cannot be checked. CDR1 and CDR2 (germline): SQVTM, ANQGSEA. This CDR3 has 13 amino acids. The CDR3 here is CSVPGQGGYGYTF.

V gene TRBV5-1 combines with J gene TRBJ2-3; TCRdb lists TRBD1, though no DNA is available to test this call. CDR1 and CDR2 (germline): SGHRS, YFSETQ. The CDR3 spans 14 residues. CDR3 amino acids: CASNPGSSTDTQYF.

The V gene is TRBV7-9, the J gene TRBJ1-2. CDR3 length equals 16 residues. The germline V gene has CDR1 SEHNR and CDR2 FQNEAQ (reference sequence). This CDR3 is CASSLSAATLHYGYTF.

The genes are TRBV20-1 and TRBJ1-2. The germline V gene encodes CDR1 DFQATT and CDR2 SNEGSKA (reference sequence). The CDR3 loop spans 12 amino acids. CDR3 loop: CSATNDPYGYTF.

The chain carries TRBV7-9 and TRBJ2-7; TCRdb indicates TRBD1, and absent DNA this call remains unverified. CDR1 and CDR2 (germline): SEHNR, FQNEAQ (reference sequence). The CDR3 runs to 15 residues. This CDR3 is CASSLDGGSSYEQYF.

CDR3 in amino acids: CASSQPGLAGGYNEQFF. The chain is built from TRBV4-1 and TRBJ2-1; TCRdb's D call, TRBD2, is unchecked because there is no DNA. Per the germline V gene, CDR1 is MGHRA and CDR2 is YSYEKL. The length of the CDR3 is 17 residues.

V gene TRBV5-1 combines with J gene TRBJ2-5. The CDR3 extends over 14 amino acids. The germline gives CDR1 SGHRS, CDR2 YFSETQ. CDR3: CASSLATVGETQYF.

V gene TRBV7-9 combines with J gene TRBJ2-1; the TCRdb D gene call, TRBD2, has no DNA to confirm it. This CDR3 contains 13 residues. Germline CDR1 SEHNR, CDR2 FQNEAQ (reference sequence). The CDR3 loop is CASSLRGLNEQFF.

The chain couples TRBV28 to TRBJ1-1; the D call from TCRdb, TRBD1, cannot be confirmed without DNA. Looked up from germline, CDR1 is MDHEN and CDR2 is SYDVKM. CDR3 length equals 15 residues. CDR3 residues: CASSDPGQLNTEAFF.

V gene TRBV20-1 combines with J gene TRBJ1-3; as DNA is missing, the TRBD1 call by TCRdb cannot be tested. CDR1 is DFQATT and CDR2 is SNEGSKA in the germline V gene (reference sequence). This CDR3 is 13 amino acids long. The CDR3 spells CSAPQGTGNTIYF.

The genes are TRBV27 and TRBJ2-1; TCRdb gives TRBD1 as the D gene, but with no DNA this cannot be confirmed. The CDR3 runs 15 residues. Germline V gene lookup returns CDR1 MNHEY and CDR2 SMNVEV (reference sequence). This chain's CDR3 is CASSPTGPGWDEQFF.

This chain uses TRBV20-1 with TRBJ2-1; absent DNA, TCRdb's TRBD2 call cannot be checked. This CDR3 comprises 14 residues. Germline CDR1 DFQATT, CDR2 SNEGSKA (reference sequence). The CDR3 sequence is CSAITGTSGREQFF.

V usage is TRBV29-1 and J usage is TRBJ1-1. The CDR3 consists of 13 residues. Germline loops: CDR1 SQVTM, CDR2 ANQGSEA. The CDR3 spells CSVSRDWNTEAFF.